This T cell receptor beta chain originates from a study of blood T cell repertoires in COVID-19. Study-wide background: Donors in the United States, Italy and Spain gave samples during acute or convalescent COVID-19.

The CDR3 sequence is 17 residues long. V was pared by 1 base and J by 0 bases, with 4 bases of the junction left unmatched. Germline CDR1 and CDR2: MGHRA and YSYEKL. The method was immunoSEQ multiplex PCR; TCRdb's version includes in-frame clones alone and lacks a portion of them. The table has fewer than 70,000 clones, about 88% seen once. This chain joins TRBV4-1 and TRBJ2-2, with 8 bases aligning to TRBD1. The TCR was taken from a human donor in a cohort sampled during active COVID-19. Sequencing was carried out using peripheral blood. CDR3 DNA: TGCGCCAGCAGCCAAGCACCGGGACAGGCGAACACCGGGGAGCTGTTTTTT. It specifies CASSQAPGQANTGELFF.